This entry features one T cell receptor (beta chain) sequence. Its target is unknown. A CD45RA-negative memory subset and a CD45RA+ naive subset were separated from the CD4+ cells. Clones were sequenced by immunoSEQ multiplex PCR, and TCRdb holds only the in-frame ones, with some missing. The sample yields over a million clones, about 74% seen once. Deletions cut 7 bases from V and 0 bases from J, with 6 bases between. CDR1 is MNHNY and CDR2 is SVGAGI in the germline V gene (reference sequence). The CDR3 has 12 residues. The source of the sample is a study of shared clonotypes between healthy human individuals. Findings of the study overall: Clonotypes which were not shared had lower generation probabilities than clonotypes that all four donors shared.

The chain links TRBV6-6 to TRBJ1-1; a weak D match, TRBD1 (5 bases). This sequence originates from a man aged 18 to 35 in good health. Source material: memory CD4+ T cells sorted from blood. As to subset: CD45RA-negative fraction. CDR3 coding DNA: TGTGCCAGCAAAGGGGTGAACACTGAAGCTTTCTTT. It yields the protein CASKGVNTEAFF.